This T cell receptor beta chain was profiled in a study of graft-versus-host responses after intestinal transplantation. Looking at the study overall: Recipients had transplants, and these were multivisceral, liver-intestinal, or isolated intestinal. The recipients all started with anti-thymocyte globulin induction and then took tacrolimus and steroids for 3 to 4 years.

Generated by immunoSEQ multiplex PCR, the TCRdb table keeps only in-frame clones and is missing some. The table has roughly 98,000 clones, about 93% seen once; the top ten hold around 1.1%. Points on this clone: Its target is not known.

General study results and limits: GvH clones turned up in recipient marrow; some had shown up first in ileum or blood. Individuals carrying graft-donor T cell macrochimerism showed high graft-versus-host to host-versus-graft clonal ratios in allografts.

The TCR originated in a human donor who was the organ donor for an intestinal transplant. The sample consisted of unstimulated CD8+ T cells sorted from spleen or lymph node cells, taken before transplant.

CDR3 sequence (DNA): TGTGCCAGCAGTTCCTTCCCTACGACTAGCGGGAGAGAGGCAGATACGCAGTATTTT. It yields the protein CASSSFPTTSGREADTQYF. V and J are TRBV28 and TRBJ2-3; 12 bases align to TRBD2. Germline CDR1 reads MDHEN; CDR2 reads SYDVKM. The CDR3 sequence is 19 residues long. With 4 bases clipped from V and 4 bases from J, the junction kept 15 bases outside the gene matches. Variable domain in full (rest from reference TRBV28 and TRBJ2-3): DVKVTQSSRYLVKRTGEKVFLECVQDMDHENMFWYRQDPGLGLRLIYFSYDVKMKEKGDIPEGYSVSREKKERFSLILESASTNQTSMYLCASSSFPTTSGREADTQYFGPGTRLTVL.